These T cell receptor beta chains were read from a single sample in a study of healthy donors' naive CD4 and CD8 T cells. TCRdb passed the reads through MiXCR, listing each CDR3 protein once. Of approximately 180,000 distinct CDR3 sequences in the sample, about 74% are singletons; the top ten hold about 2.1%. Sequencing input: naive CD4+ and CD8+ T cells sorted from blood, pooled from several donors. The source is a pool of human donors in good health; the sample pools cells from several healthy donors. Each CDR3 is given without its conserved first and last residue. The D gene is left open where the match is weak.

V	D	J	CDR3
TRBV6-5	-	TRBJ1-1	ASSYSSGYAAEAF
TRBV29-1	TRBD2	TRBJ2-1	SGGTSGMPNEQF
TRBV27	-	TRBJ2-1	ASSLLGLRNNEQF
TRBV29-1	TRBD2	TRBJ2-7	STTSGRAEQY
TRBV29-1	TRBD1	TRBJ1-2	SVGQGIYGYT
TRBV18	-	TRBJ1-1	ASSQQGEAF
TRBV15	-	TRBJ1-2	ATSRDLVADYGYT
TRBV19	-	TRBJ2-1	ASSRALAAYNEQF
TRBV6-5	-	TRBJ2-7	ASSWGPGYEQY
TRBV5-1	-	TRBJ2-7	ASYQGGRGEQY
TRBV6-5	TRBD1	TRBJ1-1	ASSYSTGGPEAF
TRBV29-1	TRBD2	TRBJ2-5	SATSGVLETQY
TRBV12-3/TRBV12-4	TRBD2	TRBJ2-4	ASSFVASGGQNIQY
TRBV12-3/TRBV12-4	-	TRBJ2-1	ASSPPQAYNEQF
TRBV30	-	TRBJ1-2	AWRGWGTAFRGYT
TRBV20-1	TRBD1	TRBJ1-2	SADLAGTGKNYGYT
TRBV29-1	-	TRBJ1-4	SVCGSFGPGQINEKLF
TRBV20-1	TRBD2	TRBJ2-7	SARGKASGGRYYEQY
TRBV29-1	-	TRBJ2-2	SVDRERTGELF
TRBV6-5	-	TRBJ2-3	ASSPEVPTDTQY
TRBV10-3	-	TRBJ1-1	AINARLNTEAF
TRBV19	TRBD2	TRBJ2-1	ASTNPTSGGGNEQF
TRBV5-1	-	TRBJ1-3	ASSSQGTGGNTIY
TRBV29-1	-	TRBJ2-5	SVGALETQY
TRBV29-1	-	TRBJ2-5	SVGDGTQY
TRBV11-2	-	TRBJ2-7	ASSLLADGVHEQY
TRBV6-5	TRBD1	TRBJ2-2	ASRWDSYTGELF
TRBV19	-	TRBJ2-7	ASSTQPGTSKGVRY
TRBV5-1	-	TRBJ1-1	ASSLVGELNTEAF
TRBV18	-	TRBJ2-2	ASSPFDVLNTGELF
TRBV29-1	TRBD1	TRBJ2-5	SVRDRAETQY
TRBV5-6	-	TRBJ2-1	ASSLGRHPNEQF
TRBV28	-	TRBJ1-1	ASSLVNTEAF
TRBV29-1	-	TRBJ1-1	SVRIRTSIGEAF
TRBV5-1	-	TRBJ2-1	ASSLDDSSYNEQF
TRBV29-1	TRBD2	TRBJ2-7	SVEVGTSVSYEQY
TRBV29-1	TRBD1	TRBJ1-6	SVGGAGGGPLH
TRBV10-3	-	TRBJ2-7	AISDRVGSYEQY
TRBV19	TRBD1	TRBJ1-4	ASSSGTGQSKLF
TRBV4-3	-	TRBJ2-6	ASSQAVAGANVLT
TRBV5-6	-	TRBJ1-2	ASSSRPITYGYT
TRBV6-5	TRBD1	TRBJ1-3	ASSYDAGGAGNTIY
TRBV29-1	-	TRBJ1-5	SVEDVGNQPQH
TRBV27	TRBD2	TRBJ2-1	ASSPREGAYNEQF
TRBV19	-	TRBJ1-2	ASSTRPGQINYGYT
TRBV6-5	-	TRBJ1-5	ASSYGGKPQH
TRBV29-1	-	TRBJ1-1	SVAMRQRRDTEAF
TRBV29-1	TRBD1	TRBJ1-2	SVEDLGQGANYGYT
TRBV19	-	TRBJ2-3	ASSDQGSTDTQY
TRBV29-1	-	TRBJ1-2	SVAQTTTNYGYT
TRBV29-1	-	TRBJ2-1	SGDGSYNEQF
TRBV12-3/TRBV12-4	-	TRBJ2-6	ASREGAGANVLT